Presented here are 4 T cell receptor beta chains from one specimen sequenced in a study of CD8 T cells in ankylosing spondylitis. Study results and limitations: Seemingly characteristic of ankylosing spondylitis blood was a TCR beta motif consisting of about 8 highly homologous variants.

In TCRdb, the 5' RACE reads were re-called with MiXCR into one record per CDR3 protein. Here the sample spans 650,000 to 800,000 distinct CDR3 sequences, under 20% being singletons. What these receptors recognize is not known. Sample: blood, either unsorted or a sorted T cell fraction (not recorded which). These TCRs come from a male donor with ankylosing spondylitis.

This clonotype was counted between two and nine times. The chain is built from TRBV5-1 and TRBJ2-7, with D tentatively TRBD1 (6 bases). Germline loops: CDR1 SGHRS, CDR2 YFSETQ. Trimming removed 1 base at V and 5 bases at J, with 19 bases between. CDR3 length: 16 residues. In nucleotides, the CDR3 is TGCGCCAGCAGCTTGCTCCGGACAGAAACATTCGACGAGCAGTACTTC. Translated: CASSLLRTETFDEQYF.

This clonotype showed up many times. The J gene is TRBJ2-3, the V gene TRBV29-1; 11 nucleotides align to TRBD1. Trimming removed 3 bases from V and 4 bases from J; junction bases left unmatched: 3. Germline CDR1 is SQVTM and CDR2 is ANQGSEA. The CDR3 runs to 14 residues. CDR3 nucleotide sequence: TGCAGCGTTGATAAGGACAGGGGGCCAGATACGCAGTATTTT. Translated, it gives CSVDKDRGPDTQYF.

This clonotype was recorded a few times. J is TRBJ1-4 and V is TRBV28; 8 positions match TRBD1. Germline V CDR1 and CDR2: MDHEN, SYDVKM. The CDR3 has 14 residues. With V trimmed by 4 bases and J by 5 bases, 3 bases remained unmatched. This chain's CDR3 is CASSSGQENEKLFF. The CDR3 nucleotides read TGTGCCAGCAGTTCGGGACAGGAAAATGAAAAACTGTTTTTT.

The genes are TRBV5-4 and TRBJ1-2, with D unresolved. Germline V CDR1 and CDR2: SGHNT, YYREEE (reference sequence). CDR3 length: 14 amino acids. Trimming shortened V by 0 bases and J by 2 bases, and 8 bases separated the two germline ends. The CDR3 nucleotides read TGTGCCAGCAGCTTGGTCGAGCAGAACTATGGCTACACCTTC. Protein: CASSLVEQNYGYTF.